This T cell receptor beta chain appears in the sequencing data of a study of cytomegalovirus exposure and HLA in healthy donors. About this clone itself: Its matching antigen is unknown.

Researchers ran the PCR with 60 Vbeta and 13 Jbeta primers. TCRdb's table, derived via immunoSEQ multiplex PCR, lists solely in-frame clones and lacks some. The table records some 150,000 clones, roughly four fifths of them present only once. Whole-study findings and limits: Researchers reported in a later analysis that common viral pathogens appeared linked to several top clusters. Rare sequences made up most TCRs, while some public TCRs were found in many donors. Information on immune exposure was restricted to one variable (CMV serostatus).

The CDR3 extends over 22 amino acids. This chain joins TRBV21-1 and TRBJ2-4; the table calls TRBD1, which could not be checked here. TRBV21-1 is labeled a pseudogene. Sequences were obtained from PBMCs. The TCR comes from a female donor in good health and CMV-seropositive. The DNA for the CDR3 is TGTGCCAGCAGCAGAGCCCGCCCGGACAGGAGCGTAAAAGTTTCAAGCAAAAACATTCAGTACTTC. This encodes CASSRARPDRSVKVSSKNIQYF.